The sequence of this T cell receptor (beta chain) was determined in a study of post-analysis software for immune sequencing data. For the study at large: Included courses were relapsing-remitting and secondary progressive multiple sclerosis; progressive-relapsing multiple sclerosis was also included. Study findings and constraints: Samples from one preparation batch, clustered by F measure, grouped strongly together. Comparison with controls showed significantly lower normalized Chao1 diversity in multiple sclerosis patients. About 5 TRBV segments were more frequent in patients than controls; TRBV5-6, TRBV5-1 and TRBV20-1 belonged to this group.

The germline V gene encodes CDR1 SGHDT and CDR2 YYEEEE. The CDR3 contains 16 residues. Each TCR beta cDNA library carried unique molecular identifiers. Out of roughly 1 to 11 million T cells, a few hundred thousand cDNA molecules were generated. TCRdb analysed the PCR reads with MiXCR anew, one entry per CDR3 protein. The sample lists 430,000 or so distinct CDR3 sequences, roughly 40% seen once, with under 9% in the top ten. Comment on this clonotype: Its antigen is still unknown. Mismatch with germline at one junction end may stem from a read error.

Sequencing was done on a sample of blood. The chain uses TRBV5-6 and TRBJ2-5; TRBD2 matches at 14 bases. This clonotype was obtained from a girl aged 2-15 years with multiple sclerosis. The CDR3 is CASSLGGLAGGETQYF. The CDR3 DNA follows: TGTGCAAGCAGCTTGGGCGGACTAGCGGGAGGAGAGACCCAGTACTTC.